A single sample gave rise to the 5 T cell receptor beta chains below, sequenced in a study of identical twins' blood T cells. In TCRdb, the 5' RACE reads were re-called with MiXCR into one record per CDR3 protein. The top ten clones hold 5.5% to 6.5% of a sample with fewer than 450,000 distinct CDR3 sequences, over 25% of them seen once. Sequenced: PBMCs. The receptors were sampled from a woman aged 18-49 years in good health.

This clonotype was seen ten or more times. CDR3 DNA sequence: TGTGCCAGCACCAACCGGGACAGAGACTACGAGCAGTACTTC. This gives the protein CASTNRDRDYEQYF. V gene TRBV12-3 or TRBV12-4 combines with J gene TRBJ2-7; TRBD1 aligns across 7 bases. There are 14 residues in the CDR3. V trimming: 7 bases; J trimming: 3 bases; junction bases outside the gene matches: 9.

CDR3 residues: CSASRWSEDEQFF. CDR3 coding DNA: TGCAGCGCCTCCAGGTGGAGTGAGGATGAGCAGTTCTTC. V and J are TRBV29-1 and TRBJ2-1; D unclear. V was cut by 7 bases and J by 8 bases, with 18 bases left in between. This CDR3 spans 13 amino acids. Germline V gives CDR1 SQVTM, CDR2 ANQGSEA.

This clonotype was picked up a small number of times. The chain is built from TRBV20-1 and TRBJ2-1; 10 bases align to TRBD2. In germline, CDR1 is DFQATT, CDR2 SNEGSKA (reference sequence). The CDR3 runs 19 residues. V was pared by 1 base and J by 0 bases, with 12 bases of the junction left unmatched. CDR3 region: CSARVTASGSDGSYNEQFF. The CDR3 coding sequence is TGCAGTGCTAGAGTCACCGCTAGCGGGAGCGATGGCTCCTACAATGAGCAGTTCTTC.

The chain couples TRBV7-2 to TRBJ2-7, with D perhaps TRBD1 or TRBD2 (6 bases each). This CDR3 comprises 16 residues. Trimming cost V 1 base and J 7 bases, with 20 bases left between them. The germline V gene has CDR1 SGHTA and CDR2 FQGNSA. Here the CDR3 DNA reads TGTGCCAGCAGCTTAGTAGGAAGGGGGGAACCGCGGGAGCAGTACTTC. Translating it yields CASSLVGRGEPREQYF.

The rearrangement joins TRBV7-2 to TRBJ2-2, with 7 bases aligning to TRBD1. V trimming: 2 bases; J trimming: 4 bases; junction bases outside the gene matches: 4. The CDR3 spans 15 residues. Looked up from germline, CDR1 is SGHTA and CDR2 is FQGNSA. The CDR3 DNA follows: TGTGCCAGCAGCTTAAGGACAGGCTCCACCGGGGAGCTGTTTTTT. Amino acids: CASSLRTGSTGELFF.